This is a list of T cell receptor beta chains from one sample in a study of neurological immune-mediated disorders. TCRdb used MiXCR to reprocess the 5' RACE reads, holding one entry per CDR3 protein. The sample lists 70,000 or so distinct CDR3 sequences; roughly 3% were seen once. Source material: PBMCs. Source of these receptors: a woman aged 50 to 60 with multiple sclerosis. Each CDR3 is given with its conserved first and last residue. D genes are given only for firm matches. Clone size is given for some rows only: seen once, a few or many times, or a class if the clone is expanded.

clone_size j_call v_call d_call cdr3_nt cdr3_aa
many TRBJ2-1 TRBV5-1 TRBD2 TGTGCCAGCAGTTTAGCGGGTAGCTCCTACAATGAGCAGTTCTTC CASSLAGSSYNEQFF
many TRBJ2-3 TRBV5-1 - TGCGCCAGCACCACGCGGGAAGGCACAGATACGCAGTATTTT CASTTREGTDTQYF
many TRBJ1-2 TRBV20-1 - TGCAGTGCTAGAGAATCCCCCGGCAGGGTGAGGGGCTACACCTTC CSARESPGRVRGYTF
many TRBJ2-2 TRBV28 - TGTGCCAGCAGCCCTATGGGGAGTGGGAGGACCGGGGAGCTGTTTTTT CASSPMGSGRTGELFF
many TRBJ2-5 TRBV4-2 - TGTGCCAGCAGCCAAGATCGTAGGACCCAGTACTTC CASSQDRRTQYF
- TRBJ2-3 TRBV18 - TGTGCCAGCTCACCACCGGGGGCTAGCACAGATACGCAGTATTTT CASSPPGASTDTQYF
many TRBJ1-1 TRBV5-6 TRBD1 TGTGCCAGCAGCTCCGGACAGGCGGCGTGGAACACTGAAGCTTTCTTT CASSSGQAAWNTEAFF
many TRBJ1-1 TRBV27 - TGTGCCAGCAGTTTAAGGGGCTCTGAAGCTTTCTTT CASSLRGSEAFF
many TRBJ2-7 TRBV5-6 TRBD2 TGTGCCAGCAGCTTCAGGTTTGCGGGGGGCGAGCAGTACTTC CASSFRFAGGEQYF
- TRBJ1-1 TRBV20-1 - TGCAGTGCTAGAAAACGGGATGAAGCTTTCTTT CSARKRDEAFF
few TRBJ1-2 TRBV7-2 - TGTGCCAGCAGCTCGTCACTCGACAGGCACTATGGCTACACCTTC CASSSSLDRHYGYTF
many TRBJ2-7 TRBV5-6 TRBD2 TGTGCCAGCAGCCCACTTAGCGGGAGGGCCGGGAACGAGCAGTACTTC CASSPLSGRAGNEQYF
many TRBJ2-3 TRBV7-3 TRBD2 TGTGCCAGCAGCTCGTCAAGCGGGAGAGGTGAAGATACGCAGTATTTT CASSSSSGRGEDTQYF
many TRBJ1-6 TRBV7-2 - TGTGCCAGCAGCTTAGCACAGGGAAATTCACCCCTCCACTTT CASSLAQGNSPLHF
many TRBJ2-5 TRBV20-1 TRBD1 TGCAGTGCTAGATCCAAGGCGGGACAGGGGTTAGAGACCCAGTACTTC CSARSKAGQGLETQYF
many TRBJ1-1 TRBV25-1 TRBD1 TGTGCCAGCGCTGAGGACAGGCTCCTTCGGGGGACTGAAGCTTTCTTT CASAEDRLLRGTEAFF
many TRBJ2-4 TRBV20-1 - TGCAGTGGGGCAGCCAAAAACATTCAGTACTTC CSGAAKNIQYF
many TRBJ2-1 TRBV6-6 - TGTGCCAGCAGTTACGGCGCGGGAACCTACAATGAGCAGTTCTTC CASSYGAGTYNEQFF
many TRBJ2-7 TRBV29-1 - TGCAGCGTACAGGGACAAACACCATACGAGCAGTACTTC CSVQGQTPYEQYF
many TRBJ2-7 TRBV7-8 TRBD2 TGTGCCAGCAGCTCCGCTAGCGGGTTCTACTACGAGCAGTACTTC CASSSASGFYYEQYF
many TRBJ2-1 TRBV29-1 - TGCAGCGTCCGGGACAAAAATGAGCAGTTCTTC CSVRDKNEQFF
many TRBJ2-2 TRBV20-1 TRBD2 TGCAGTGCTAGGATCAGCGGGGGGGCTCGGACCGGGGAGCTGTTTTTT CSARISGGARTGELFF
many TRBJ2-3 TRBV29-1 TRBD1 TGCAGCGCCGATATCTCGGGCAGGGGGCAGACAGATACGCAGTATTTT CSADISGRGQTDTQYF
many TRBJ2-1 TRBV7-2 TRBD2 TGTGCCAGCAGCTCCCCTTTAGCGGGTGAGCAGTTCTTC CASSSPLAGEQFF
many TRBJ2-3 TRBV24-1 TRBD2 TGTGCCACCAGTGATTTGCCCCGACTAGCGGGGGGAAGACCTAGCACAGATACGCAGTATTTT CATSDLPRLAGGRPSTDTQYF
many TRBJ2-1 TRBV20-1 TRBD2 TGCAGTGCTAGATCTCCTCTAGCGGGCTACAATGAGCAGTTCTTC CSARSPLAGYNEQFF
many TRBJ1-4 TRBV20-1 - TGCAGTGCTAGAGAATCTGGAACCGAAAAACTGTTTTTT CSARESGTEKLFF
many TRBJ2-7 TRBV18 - TGTGCCAGCTCACCACCCTCTGGATTCTACGAGCAGTACTTC CASSPPSGFYEQYF
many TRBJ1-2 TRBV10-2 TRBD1 TGCGCCAGCAGTGATTTACAGGGGGTAGGCTATGGCTACACCTTC CASSDLQGVGYGYTF
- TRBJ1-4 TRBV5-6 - TGTGCCAGCAGCTCCGGGGAAAAACTGTTTTTT CASSSGEKLFF